These 14 T cell receptor beta chains share one sample of origin, sequenced in a study of blood T cell repertoires in COVID-19. Profiled with immunoSEQ multiplex PCR; TCRdb holds only in-frame clones, not every one. Of about 75,000 clones listed, more than 65% were seen once; the top ten hold 20% to 25%. Source material: peripheral blood. These receptors were obtained from a woman between 45 and 60 years old with acute or convalescent COVID-19.

The V and J genes are TRBV10-3 and TRBJ1-5; no clear D gene. The germline V gene has CDR1 ENHRY and CDR2 SYGVKD. The CDR3 runs to 15 residues. V shed 2 bases and J shed 0 bases, with 8 bases lying between them. CDR3 protein: CAISEPADSNQPQHF. The DNA for the CDR3 is TGTGCCATCAGTGAGCCCGCGGATAGCAATCAGCCCCAGCATTTT.

V is TRBV3-1 (or the pseudogene TRBV3-2) and J is TRBJ2-1; 8 bases are a match to TRBD2. The CDR3 runs 17 residues. V lost 4 bases, J lost 7 bases, and 15 bases stayed unmatched. The germline gives CDR1 LGHDT, CDR2 YNNKEL (reference sequence). In DNA form, the CDR3 reads TGTGCCAGCAGCCCCCAGGCAACGGGAGGGCCTCGAAATGAGCAGTTCTTC. Protein product: CASSPQATGGPRNEQFF.

This clone was observed once. The genes are TRBV6-1 and TRBJ1-6; 8 positions match TRBD1. The CDR3 length is 16 residues. From germline, CDR1 is MNHNS and CDR2 SASEGT. V was clipped by 4 bases and J by 8 bases; unmatched bases: 10. The CDR3 here is CASSATIDRGHSPLHF. DNA of the CDR3: TGTGCCAGCAGTGCCACGATTGACAGGGGTCATTCACCCCTCCACTTT.

V gene TRBV7-2 combines with J gene TRBJ2-5, with TRBD2 as a possible D gene (6 bases). Trimming stripped 5 bases from V and 5 bases from J, with 15 bases between. Germline CDR1 SGHTA, CDR2 FQGNSA. This CDR3 contains 14 residues. The CDR3 loop is CASSQTRGSETQYF. DNA for the CDR3: TGTGCCAGCAGCCAGACGCGGGGCAGCGAGACCCAGTACTTC.

The chain couples TRBV28 to TRBJ1-1, with TRBD1 identical over 7 bases. Looked up from germline, CDR1 is MDHEN and CDR2 is SYDVKM. The CDR3 contains 15 residues. The ends lost 3 bases at V and 1 base at J; junction bases unmatched: 5. The CDR3 sequence is CASSLGTASNTEAFF. CDR3 sequence (DNA): TGTGCCAGCAGTTTGGGGACAGCCTCGAACACTGAAGCTTTCTTT.

The chain employs TRBV28 and TRBJ1-1; perhaps TRBD1 as D (5 bases). The V and J ends lost 10 bases and 7 bases respectively, with 25 bases between them. The CDR3 contains 15 residues. Germline lookup yields CDR1 MDHEN and CDR2 SYDVKM. DNA for the CDR3: TGTGCCACCACCGCAGGGTCGAACCAAAAGGTTGAAGCTTTCTTT. Protein: CATTAGSNQKVEAFF.

The count of this clone is one. The chain joins TRBV7-9 to TRBJ1-2; a possible D gene is TRBD1 (6 bases). V lost 5 bases and J lost 6, with 10 bases in between. The germline CDR1 and CDR2 sequences are SEHNR and FQNEAQ (reference sequence). This CDR3 comprises 12 residues. CDR3 loop: CASSRYRDGYTF. The CDR3 nucleotides are TGTGCCAGCAGCCGTTACAGGGATGGCTACACCTTC.

This clone was found a few times. This chain uses TRBV7-9 with TRBJ2-2; TRBD2 is a possible D gene (5 bases). CDR3 length: 16 residues. V shed 4 bases and J shed 3 bases, with 15 bases lying between them. Germline V gene sequence: CDR1 SEHNR, CDR2 FQNEAQ (reference sequence). The CDR3 loop reads CASSSPAREYTGELFF. CDR3 sequence (DNA): TGTGCCAGCAGCTCACCGGCTAGGGAGTACACCGGGGAGCTGTTTTTT.

The chain links TRBV18 to TRBJ2-5; perhaps TRBD1 as D (6 bases). Germline V gene data show CDR1 as KGHSH and CDR2 as LQKENI. V was shortened by 3 bases and J by 5 bases, with 22 bases between the two germline ends. The CDR3 sequence is 17 residues long. The CDR3 protein is CASSPMTRGWLVETQYF. CDR3 DNA: TGTGCCAGCTCACCGATGACCAGGGGTTGGTTGGTGGAGACCCAGTACTTC.

The chain couples TRBV5-4 to TRBJ1-2, with TRBD1 identical over 9 bases. Germline V gene data show CDR1 as SGHNT and CDR2 as YYREEE (reference sequence). This CDR3 has 15 amino acids. J lost 3 bases, V lost 0 bases, and 3 bases had no gene match. CDR3 in DNA: TGTGCCAGCAGCTTGGGGGACAGGGTACACTATGGCTACACCTTC. Its protein product is CASSLGDRVHYGYTF.

This clone was seen just once. V and J are TRBV6-2 or TRBV6-3 and TRBJ1-5; tentative D call: TRBD1 (5 bases). The V end was cut by 6 bases, the J end by 7 bases, with 19 bases between. The CDR3 is 15 residues long. Germline CDR1 and CDR2: MNHEY and SVGEGT. CDR3 in DNA: TGTGCCAGCAGCGTCTTAAACCAGGGAAACCAGCCCCAGCATTTT. Its protein is CASSVLNQGNQPQHF.

This chain connects TRBV28 to TRBJ2-7, with a weak D call TRBD1 (6 bases). V was cut by 5 bases and J by 4 bases, with 24 bases left in between. The CDR3 runs to 17 residues. Per germline, CDR1 MDHEN and CDR2 SYDVKM. CDR3 DNA sequence: TGTGCCAGCAGTCTCCTCACAGGGTTCTCGTACTCTTACGAGCAGTACTTC. Protein product: CASSLLTGFSYSYEQYF. Complete variable domain (other parts from reference TRBV28 and TRBJ2-7): DVKVTQSSRYLVKRTGEKVFLECVQDMDHENMFWYRQDPGLGLRLIYFSYDVKMKEKGDIPEGYSVSREKKERFSLILESASTNQTSMYLCASSLLTGFSYSYEQYFGPGTRLTVT.

The V call is TRBV28, the J call TRBJ1-4; the D gene is possibly TRBD1 (6 bases). With 6 bases removed from V and 5 bases from J, the gap between germline ends came to 13 bases. Germline lookup yields CDR1 MDHEN and CDR2 SYDVKM. CDR3 size: 14 residues. The CDR3 loop reads CASRVTGANEKLFF. The CDR3 coding sequence is TGTGCCAGCAGGGTGACAGGAGCCAATGAAAAACTGTTTTTT.

The V call is TRBV29-1, the J call TRBJ2-7; 8 bases are a match to TRBD1. The CDR3 is 12 amino acids. Germline V gene lookup returns CDR1 SQVTM and CDR2 ANQGSEA. Germline trimming cut 6 bases from V and 5 bases from J; bases unmatched to any gene: 6. CDR3 amino acids: CSVYKTGDEQYF. CDR3 in DNA: TGCAGCGTCTATAAGACAGGGGACGAGCAGTACTTC.